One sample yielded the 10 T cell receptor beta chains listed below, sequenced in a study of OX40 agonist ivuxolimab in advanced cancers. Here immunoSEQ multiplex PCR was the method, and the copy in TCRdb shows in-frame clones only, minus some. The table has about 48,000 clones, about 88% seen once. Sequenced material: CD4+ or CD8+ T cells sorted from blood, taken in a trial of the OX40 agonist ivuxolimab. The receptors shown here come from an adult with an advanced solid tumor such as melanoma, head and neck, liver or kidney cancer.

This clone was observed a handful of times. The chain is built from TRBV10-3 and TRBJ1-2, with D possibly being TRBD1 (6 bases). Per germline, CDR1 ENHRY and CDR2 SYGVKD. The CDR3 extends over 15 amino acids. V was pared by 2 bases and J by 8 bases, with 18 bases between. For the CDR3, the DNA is TGTGCCATCAGTGAGCACCTACAGGGACGGAGCGGCTACACCTTC. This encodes CAISEHLQGRSGYTF.

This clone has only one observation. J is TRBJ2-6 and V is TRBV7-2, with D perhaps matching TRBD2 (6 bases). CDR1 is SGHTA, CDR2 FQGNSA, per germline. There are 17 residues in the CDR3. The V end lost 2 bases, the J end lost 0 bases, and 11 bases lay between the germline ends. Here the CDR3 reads CASSLKAGPSGANVLTF. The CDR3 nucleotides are TGTGCCAGCAGCTTAAAGGCGGGACCCTCTGGGGCCAACGTCCTGACTTTC.

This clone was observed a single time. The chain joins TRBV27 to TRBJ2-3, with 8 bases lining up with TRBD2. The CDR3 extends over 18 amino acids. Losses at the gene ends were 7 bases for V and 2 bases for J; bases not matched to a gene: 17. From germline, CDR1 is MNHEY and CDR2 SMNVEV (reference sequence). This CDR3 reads CASKSPAGGDRFTDTQYF. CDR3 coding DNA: TGTGCCAGCAAAAGCCCCGCGGGAGGAGACCGGTTCACAGATACGCAGTATTTT.

CDR3 sequence reads: CASSSDAGYRSDNEQFF. DNA for the CDR3: TGTGCCAGCAGCTCCGACGCAGGGTACCGATCTGACAATGAGCAGTTCTTC. This rearrangement joins TRBV7-9 to TRBJ2-1; D is perhaps TRBD1 (5 bases). The CDR3 is made up of 17 amino acids. V lost 4 bases and J 5 bases, leaving 21 bases between the germline ends. Germline V gene data show CDR1 as SEHNR and CDR2 as FQNEAQ (reference sequence).

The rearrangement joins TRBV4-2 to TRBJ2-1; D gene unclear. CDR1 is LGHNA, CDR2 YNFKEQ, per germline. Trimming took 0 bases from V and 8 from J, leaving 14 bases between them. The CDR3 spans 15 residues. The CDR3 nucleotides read TGTGCCAGCAGCCAAGATGGTGCGCGCTTGGATGAGCAGTTCTTC. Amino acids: CASSQDGARLDEQFF.

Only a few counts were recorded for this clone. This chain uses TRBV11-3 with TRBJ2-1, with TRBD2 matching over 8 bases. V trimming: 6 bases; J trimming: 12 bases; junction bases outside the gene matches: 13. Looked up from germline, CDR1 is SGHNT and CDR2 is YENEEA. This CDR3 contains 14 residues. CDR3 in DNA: TGTGCCAGCAGTCCCGGGAGGGCGGTTCCCGTGCAGTTCTTC. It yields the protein CASSPGRAVPVQFF.

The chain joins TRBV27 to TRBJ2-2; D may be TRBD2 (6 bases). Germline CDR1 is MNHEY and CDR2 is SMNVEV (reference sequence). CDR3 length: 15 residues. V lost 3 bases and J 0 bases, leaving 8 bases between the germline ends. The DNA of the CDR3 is TGTGCCAGCAGTTTTGGGGGGACGAACACCGGGGAGCTGTTTTTT. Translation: CASSFGGTNTGELFF.

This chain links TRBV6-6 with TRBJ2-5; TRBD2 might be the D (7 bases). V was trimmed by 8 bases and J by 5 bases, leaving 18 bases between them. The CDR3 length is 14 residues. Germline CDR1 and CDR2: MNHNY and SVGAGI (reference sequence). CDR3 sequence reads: CASQWGGATETQYF. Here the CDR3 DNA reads TGTGCCAGCCAATGGGGGGGGGCGACGGAGACCCAGTACTTC.

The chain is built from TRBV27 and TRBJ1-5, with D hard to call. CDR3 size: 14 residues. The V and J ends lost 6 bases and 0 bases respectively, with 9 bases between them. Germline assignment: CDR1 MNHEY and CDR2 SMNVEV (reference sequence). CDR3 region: CASRTSYSNQPQHF. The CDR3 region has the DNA TGTGCCAGCAGAACAAGTTATAGCAATCAGCCCCAGCATTTT.

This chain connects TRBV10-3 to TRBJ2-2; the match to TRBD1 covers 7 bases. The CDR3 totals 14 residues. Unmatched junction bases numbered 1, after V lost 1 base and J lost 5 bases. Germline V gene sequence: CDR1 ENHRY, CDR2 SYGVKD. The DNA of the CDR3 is TGTGCCATCAGTGAGTTGACAGGGACCGGGGAGCTGTTTTTT. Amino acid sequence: CAISELTGTGELFF.